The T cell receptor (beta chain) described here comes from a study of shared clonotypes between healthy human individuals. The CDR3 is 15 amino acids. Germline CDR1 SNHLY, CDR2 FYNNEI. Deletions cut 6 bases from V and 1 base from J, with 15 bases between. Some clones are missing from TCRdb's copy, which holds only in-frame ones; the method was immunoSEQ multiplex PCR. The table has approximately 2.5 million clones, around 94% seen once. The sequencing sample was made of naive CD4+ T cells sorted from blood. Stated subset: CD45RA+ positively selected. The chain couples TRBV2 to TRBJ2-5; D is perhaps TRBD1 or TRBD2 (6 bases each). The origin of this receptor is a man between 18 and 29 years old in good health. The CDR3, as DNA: TGTGCCAGCAGCAACAGGAGGGGGGCCCAAGAGACCCAGTACTTC. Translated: CASSNRRGAQETQYF. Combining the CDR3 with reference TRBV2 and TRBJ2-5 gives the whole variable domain EPEVTQTPSHQVTQMGQEVILRCVPISNHLYFYWYRQILGQKVEFLVSFYNNEISEKSEIFDDQFSVERPDGSNFTLKIRSTKLEDSAMYFCASSNRRGAQETQYFGPGTRLLVL.